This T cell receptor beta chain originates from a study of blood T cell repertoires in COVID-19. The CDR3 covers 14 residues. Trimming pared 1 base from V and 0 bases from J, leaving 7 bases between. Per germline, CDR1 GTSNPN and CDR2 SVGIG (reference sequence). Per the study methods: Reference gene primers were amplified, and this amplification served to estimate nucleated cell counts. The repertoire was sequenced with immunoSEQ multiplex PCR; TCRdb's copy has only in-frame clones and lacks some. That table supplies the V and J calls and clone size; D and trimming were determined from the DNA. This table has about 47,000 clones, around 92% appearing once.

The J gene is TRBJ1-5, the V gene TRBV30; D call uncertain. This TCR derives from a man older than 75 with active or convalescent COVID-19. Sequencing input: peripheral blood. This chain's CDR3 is CAWSGLNSNQPQHF. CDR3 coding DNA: TGTGCCTGGAGTGGTTTAAATAGCAATCAGCCCCAGCATTTT.